This TCR beta chain comes out of a study of control samples from healthy donors and cancer patients. Sequencing used immunoSEQ multiplex PCR; TCRdb keeps in-frame clones, though not all of them. This sample has about 190,000 clones; about 93% occur once, and the top ten carry roughly 1.5%. CDR1 and CDR2 (germline): MNHEY, SVGEGT. The junction had 7 bases not matched to a gene; V was cut back by 6 bases and J by 3 bases. The CDR3 is 15 residues long. V usage is TRBV6-2 or TRBV6-3 and J usage is TRBJ2-7, with 11 bases that match TRBD2. The sample taken for sequencing was blood. The sequence derives from a man in his late teens or twenties in good health. CDR3 amino acids: CASSPLAGGFYEQYF. The CDR3 DNA reads as TGTGCCAGCAGCCCGCTAGCGGGGGGATTCTACGAGCAGTACTTC.